Below, 15 T cell receptor beta chains from the same sample are listed, as sequenced in a study of identical twins. Each CDR3 protein gets one entry after TCRdb re-called the 5' RACE reads with MiXCR. The sample shows some 790,000 distinct CDR3 sequences, about 18% of them seen only once. These records were also assigned to another study, of T cells expressing NK-cell markers.

The sample was PBMCs. The receptors were sampled from a woman aged 18-35 years in good health.

J is TRBJ2-1 and V is TRBV6-5; D assignment may be TRBD1 or TRBD2 (5 bases each). The CDR3 sequence is 16 residues long. Deletions cut 5 bases from V and 0 bases from J, with 14 bases between. From germline, CDR1 is MNHEY and CDR2 SVGAGI. This chain's CDR3 is CASSNPRDGSYNEQFF. The DNA for the CDR3 is TGTGCCAGCAGTAACCCGAGGGACGGCTCCTACAATGAGCAGTTCTTC.

This clonotype was seen only a few times. A junction boundary mismatches the germline segment, possibly from a read error. This sequence joins TRBV12-3 or TRBV12-4 and TRBJ2-7; D call uncertain. The CDR3 covers 12 residues. The CDR3 DNA is TGTGCCAGCCGTTTGCTCTCGTACGAGCAGTACTTC. It translates to CASRLLSYEQYF.

The chain is built from TRBV7-8 and TRBJ2-1; 12 bases are a match to TRBD2. The germline V gene has CDR1 SGHVS and CDR2 FQNEAQ. J gave up 6 bases and V 5 bases, and 8 bases lay outside the gene matches. The CDR3 has 16 amino acids. The CDR3 DNA is TGTGCCAGCAGCGTCGAACTAGCGGGAGGTTTCAATGAGCAGTTCTTC. This sequence encodes CASSVELAGGFNEQFF.

The chain has TRBV5-6 and TRBJ1-6, with 8 bases lining up with TRBD1. After removal of 1 base from V and 8 bases from J, the junction contained 8 bases not matched to a gene. From germline, CDR1 is SGHDT and CDR2 YYEEEE. The CDR3 totals 16 residues. In nucleotides, the CDR3 is TGTGCCAGCAGCTTGAAGTGGACAGGGTTTGATTCACCCCTCCACTTT. It translates to CASSLKWTGFDSPLHF.

The V gene is TRBV12-3 or TRBV12-4, the J gene TRBJ2-4, with 9 bases matching TRBD1. This CDR3 comprises 16 residues. Germline trimming cut 3 bases from V and 2 bases from J; bases unmatched to any gene: 5. The CDR3 nucleotides read TGTGCCAGCAGTTTTAGGACAGGGGTAACCAAAAACATTCAGTACTTC. It specifies CASSFRTGVTKNIQYF.

The chain has TRBV20-1 and TRBJ2-1; TRBD2 aligns across 14 bases. The CDR3 runs to 15 residues. With 0 bases clipped from V and 10 bases from J, the junction kept 5 bases outside the gene matches. Germline V gene data show CDR1 as DFQATT and CDR2 as SNEGSKA (reference sequence). In DNA form, the CDR3 reads TGCAGTGCTAGAGAAGGGACTAGCGGGAGTAGCGAGCAGTTCTTC. It encodes CSAREGTSGSSEQFF.

The chain uses TRBV24-1 and TRBJ2-5; the match to TRBD1 covers 9 bases. The CDR3 length is 15 residues. The germline V gene has CDR1 KGHDR and CDR2 SFDVKD. After removal of 6 bases from V and 2 bases from J, the junction contained 6 bases not matched to a gene. The CDR3 region has the DNA TGTGCCACCAGTCCCTCGGGACAGGGTCAAGAGACCCAGTACTTC. Its translation is CATSPSGQGQETQYF.

This chain connects TRBV12-3 or TRBV12-4 to TRBJ2-7; 7 bases are a match to TRBD2. This CDR3 comprises 15 residues. The V gene end was trimmed by 3 bases and the J gene end by 6 bases; junction bases not matched to a gene: 11. The CDR3, as DNA: TGTGCCAGCAGTTTTTCGCGGGGGAGACCCCTCGAGCAGTACTTC. It codes for CASSFSRGRPLEQYF.

This clonotype was detected a few times. V is TRBV20-1 and J is TRBJ2-1, with a possible D match to TRBD2 (5 bases). The CDR3 extends over 16 amino acids. Germline CDR1 DFQATT, CDR2 SNEGSKA (reference sequence). V lost 3 bases to trimming and J lost 9 bases, with 24 bases between them. The CDR3 nucleotides read TGCAGTGCTAGCGTCGTGGGAGTTTCGGCGTATACTGAGCAGTTCTTC. This sequence encodes CSASVVGVSAYTEQFF.

In this sample, this clonotype turned up a few times. The chain uses TRBV5-1 and TRBJ2-6; D is undetermined. Between the trimmed V and J ends, which lost 0 bases and 0 bases, there was a span of 13 bases. Germline V gene data show CDR1 as SGHRS and CDR2 as YFSETQ. The CDR3 extends over 18 amino acids. CDR3 sequence: CASSLDNPASSGANVLTF. Here the CDR3 DNA reads TGCGCCAGCAGCTTGGATAACCCGGCAAGCTCTGGGGCCAACGTCCTGACTTTC.

The chain joins TRBV18 to TRBJ2-7; 8 bases align to TRBD2. CDR3 length equals 18 residues. From germline, CDR1 is KGHSH and CDR2 LQKENI. V trimming: 6 bases; J trimming: 0 bases; junction bases outside the gene matches: 16. The CDR3 DNA follows: TGTGCCAGCTCCTCCGCCGGGGGGGACAACCTAAACTCCTACGAGCAGTACTTC. This encodes CASSSAGGDNLNSYEQYF. The full variable domain, completed using reference TRBV18 and TRBJ2-7, is NAGVMQNPRHLVRRRGQEARLRCSPMKGHSHVYWYRQLPEEGLKFMVYLQKENIIDESGMPKERFSAEFPKEGPSILRIQQVVRGDSAAYFCASSSAGGDNLNSYEQYFGPGTRLTVT.

This clonotype was seen more than once but under ten times. The V gene is TRBV5-4, the J gene TRBJ1-2, with D perhaps TRBD1 (5 bases). V shed 4 bases and J shed 3 bases, with 13 bases lying between them. The CDR3 spans 14 residues. Looked up from germline, CDR1 is SGHNT and CDR2 is YYREEE (reference sequence). In DNA form, the CDR3 reads TGTGCCAGCAGCGGTATGGGGGACTACTATGGCTACACCTTC. Translation: CASSGMGDYYGYTF.

This rearrangement joins TRBV7-9 to TRBJ2-1; 8 nucleotides align to TRBD2. Germline V gene lookup returns CDR1 SEHNR and CDR2 FQNEAQ (reference sequence). The CDR3 is made up of 12 amino acids. With 2 bases clipped from V and 15 bases from J, the junction kept 6 bases outside the gene matches. Here the CDR3 reads CASSLLGLALFF. DNA for the CDR3: TGTGCCAGCAGCTTACTCGGACTAGCACTGTTCTTC. The full variable domain, in which reference TRBV7-9 and TRBJ2-1 provide the parts outside the CDR3, is DTGVSQNPRHKITKRGQNVTFRCDPISEHNRLYWYRQTLGQGPEFLTYFQNEAQLEKSRLLSDRFSAERPKGSFSTLEIQRTEQGDSAMYLCASSLLGLALFFGPGTRLTVL.

This clonotype was picked up a small number of times. V is TRBV7-9 and J is TRBJ2-7; 11 positions match TRBD2. J was trimmed by 5 bases and V by 6 bases; bases with no gene match: 15. This CDR3 contains 17 residues. Germline V lookup: CDR1 SEHNR, CDR2 FQNEAQ (reference sequence). DNA of the CDR3: TGTGCCAGCAGGGATTGGACTAGCGGGTACGAGACCCACGAGCAGTACTTC. This sequence encodes CASRDWTSGYETHEQYF.

This chain joins TRBV20-1 and TRBJ2-1; D not certain. This CDR3 is built from 17 residues. Trimming removed 0 bases at V and 0 bases at J, with 15 bases between. The V gene's germline CDR1 is DFQATT and CDR2 SNEGSKA (reference sequence). In nucleotides, the CDR3 is TGCAGTGCTAGAGATCTCGGCGCGCCCACCTCCTACAATGAGCAGTTCTTC. Encoded protein: CSARDLGAPTSYNEQFF.